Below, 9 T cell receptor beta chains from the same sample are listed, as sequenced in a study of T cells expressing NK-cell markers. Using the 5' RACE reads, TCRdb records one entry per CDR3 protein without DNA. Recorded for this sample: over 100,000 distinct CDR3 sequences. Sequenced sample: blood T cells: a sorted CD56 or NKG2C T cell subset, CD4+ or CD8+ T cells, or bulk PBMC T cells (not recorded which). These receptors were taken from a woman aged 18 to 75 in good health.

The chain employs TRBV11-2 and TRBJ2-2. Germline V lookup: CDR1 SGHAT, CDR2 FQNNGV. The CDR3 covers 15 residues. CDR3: CASSLRAPNTGELFF.

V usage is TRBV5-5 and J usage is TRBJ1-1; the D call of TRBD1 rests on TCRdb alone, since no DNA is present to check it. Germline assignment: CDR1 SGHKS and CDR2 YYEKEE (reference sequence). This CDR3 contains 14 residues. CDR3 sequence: CASSLVSGGPEAFF. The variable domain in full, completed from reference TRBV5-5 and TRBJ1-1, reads DAGVTQSPTHLIKTRGQQVTLRCSPISGHKSVSWYQQVLGQGPQFIFQYYEKEERGRGNFPDRFSARQFPNYSSELNVNALLLGDSALYLCASSLVSGGPEAFFGQGTRLTVV.

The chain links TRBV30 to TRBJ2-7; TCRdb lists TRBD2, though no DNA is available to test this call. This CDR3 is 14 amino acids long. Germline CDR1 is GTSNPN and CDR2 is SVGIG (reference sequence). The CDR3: CAWSTGLSSYEQYF.

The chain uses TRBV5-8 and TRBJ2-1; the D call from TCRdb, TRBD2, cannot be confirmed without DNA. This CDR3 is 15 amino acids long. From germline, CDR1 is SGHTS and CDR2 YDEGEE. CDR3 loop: CASSLTAGWVNEQFF.

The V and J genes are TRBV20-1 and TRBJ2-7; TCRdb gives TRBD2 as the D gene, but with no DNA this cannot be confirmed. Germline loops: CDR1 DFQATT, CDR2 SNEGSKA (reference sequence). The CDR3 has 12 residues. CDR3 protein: CSAPIAEYEQYF.

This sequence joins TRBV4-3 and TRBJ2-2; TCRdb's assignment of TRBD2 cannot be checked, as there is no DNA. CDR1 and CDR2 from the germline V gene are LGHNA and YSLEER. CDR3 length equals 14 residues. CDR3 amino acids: CATGGGGAAGELFF.

This CDR3 reads CASSQTASSGANVLTF. The gene calls are TRBV18 and TRBJ2-6. The CDR3 is made up of 16 amino acids. Germline loops: CDR1 KGHSH, CDR2 LQKENI.

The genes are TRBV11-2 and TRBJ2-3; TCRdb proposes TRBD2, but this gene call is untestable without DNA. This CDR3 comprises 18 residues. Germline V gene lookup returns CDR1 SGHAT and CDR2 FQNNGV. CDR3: CASSDSSGGPKVADTRYF.

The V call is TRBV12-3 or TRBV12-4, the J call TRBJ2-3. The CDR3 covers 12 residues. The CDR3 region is CASRTLSNTQYF.